This TCR beta chain was found in a study of CXCR3-negative and CXCR3-positive naive CD8 T cells. Study-wide results and caveats: TRB CDR3s were more hydrophobic in CXCR3-positive than in CXCR3-negative naive cells. Both naive subsets carried similar amounts of surface CD5, so TCR strength was inferred from TRB CDR3 properties.

As to this clonotype: Its target is unknown.

The CDR3 has 13 residues. Germline V gene lookup returns CDR1 SGHAT and CDR2 FQNNGV. The libraries of TRB cDNA were constructed through 5' RACE using UMI labels. TCRdb re-called the 5' RACE reads and gives one entry per CDR3 protein, without DNA. The sample has more than 6,500 distinct CDR3 sequences. The J gene is TRBJ1-2, the V gene TRBV11-2. This clonotype was sampled from a human donor in good health. Some clones in this sample may be carry-over from other donors' samples. Sequenced material: naive CXCR3+ CD8+ T cells from blood. Subset denoted: CD45RO-CCR7+CD27+CD95- naive CD8+ T cells expressing CXCR3 (TNR3+). CDR3 sequence reads: CASSYGTPQGYTF.